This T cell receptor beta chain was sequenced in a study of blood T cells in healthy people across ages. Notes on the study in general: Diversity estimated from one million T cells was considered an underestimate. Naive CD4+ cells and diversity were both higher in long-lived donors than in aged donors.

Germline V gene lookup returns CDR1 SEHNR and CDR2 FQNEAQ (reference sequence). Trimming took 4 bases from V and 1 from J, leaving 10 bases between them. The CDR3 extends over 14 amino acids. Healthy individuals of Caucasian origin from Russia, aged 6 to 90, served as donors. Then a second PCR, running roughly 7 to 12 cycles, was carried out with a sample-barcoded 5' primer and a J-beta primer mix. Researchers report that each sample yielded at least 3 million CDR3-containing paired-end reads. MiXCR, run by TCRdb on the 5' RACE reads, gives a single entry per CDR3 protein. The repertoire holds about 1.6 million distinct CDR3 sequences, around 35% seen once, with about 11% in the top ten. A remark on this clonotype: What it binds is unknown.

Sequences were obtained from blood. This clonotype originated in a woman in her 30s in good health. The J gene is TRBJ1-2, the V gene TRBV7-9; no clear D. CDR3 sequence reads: CASSSFQDNYGYTF. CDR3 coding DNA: TGTGCCAGCAGCTCCTTCCAGGATAACTATGGCTACACCTTC.